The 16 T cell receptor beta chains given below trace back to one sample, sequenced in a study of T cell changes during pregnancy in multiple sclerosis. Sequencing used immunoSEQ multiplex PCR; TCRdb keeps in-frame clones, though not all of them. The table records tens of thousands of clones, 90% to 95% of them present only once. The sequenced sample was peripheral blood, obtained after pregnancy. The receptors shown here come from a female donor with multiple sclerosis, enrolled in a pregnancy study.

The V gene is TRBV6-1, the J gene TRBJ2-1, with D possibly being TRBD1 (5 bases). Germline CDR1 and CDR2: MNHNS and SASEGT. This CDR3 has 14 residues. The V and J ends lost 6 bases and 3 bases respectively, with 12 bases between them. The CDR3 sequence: CASSSKTDYNEQFF. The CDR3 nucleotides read TGTGCCAGCAGCTCGAAGACAGACTACAATGAGCAGTTCTTC.

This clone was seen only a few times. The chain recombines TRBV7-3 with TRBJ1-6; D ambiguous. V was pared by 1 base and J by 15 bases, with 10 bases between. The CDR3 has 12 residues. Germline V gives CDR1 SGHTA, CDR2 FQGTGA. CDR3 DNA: TGTGCCAGCAGCTTAAAGCCGGGAATCCTCCACTTT. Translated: CASSLKPGILHF.

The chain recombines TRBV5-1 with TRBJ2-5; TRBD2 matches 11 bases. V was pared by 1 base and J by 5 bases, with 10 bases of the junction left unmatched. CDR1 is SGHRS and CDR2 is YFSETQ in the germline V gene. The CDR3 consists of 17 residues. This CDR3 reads CASSLSVAGGRGETQYF. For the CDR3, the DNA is TGCGCCAGCAGCTTGTCGGTAGCGGGGGGGCGGGGGGAGACCCAGTACTTC.

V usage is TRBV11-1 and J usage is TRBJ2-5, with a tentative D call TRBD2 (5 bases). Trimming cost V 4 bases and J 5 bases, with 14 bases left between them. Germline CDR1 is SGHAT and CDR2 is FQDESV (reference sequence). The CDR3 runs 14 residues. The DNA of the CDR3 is TGTGCCAGCAGCTCGCCATTAGCGTTGGAGACCCAGTACTTC. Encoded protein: CASSSPLALETQYF.

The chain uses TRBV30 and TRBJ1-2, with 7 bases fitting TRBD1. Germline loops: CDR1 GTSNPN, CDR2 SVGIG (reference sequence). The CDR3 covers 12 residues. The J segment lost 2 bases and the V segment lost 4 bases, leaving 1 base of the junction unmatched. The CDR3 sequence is CAWKDRNYGYTF. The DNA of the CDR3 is TGTGCCTGGAAGGACAGGAACTATGGCTACACCTTC.

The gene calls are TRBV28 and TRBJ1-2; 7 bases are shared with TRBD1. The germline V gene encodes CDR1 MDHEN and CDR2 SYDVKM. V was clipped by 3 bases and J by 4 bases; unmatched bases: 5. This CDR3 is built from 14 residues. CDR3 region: CASSFAGTAYGYTF. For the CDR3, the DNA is TGTGCCAGCAGTTTCGCTGGGACAGCCTATGGCTACACCTTC.

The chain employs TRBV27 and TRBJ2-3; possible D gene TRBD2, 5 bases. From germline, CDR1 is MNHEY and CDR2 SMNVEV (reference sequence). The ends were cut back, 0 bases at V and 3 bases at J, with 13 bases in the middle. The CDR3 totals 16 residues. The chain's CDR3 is CASSLSASLGTDTQYF. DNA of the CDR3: TGTGCCAGCAGTTTATCAGCTAGCCTGGGGACAGATACGCAGTATTTT.

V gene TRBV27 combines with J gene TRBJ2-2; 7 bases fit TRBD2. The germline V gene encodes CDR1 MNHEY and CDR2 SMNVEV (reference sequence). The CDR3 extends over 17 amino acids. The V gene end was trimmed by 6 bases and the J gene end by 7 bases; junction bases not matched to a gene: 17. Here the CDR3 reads CASRVRAWEGRSGELFF. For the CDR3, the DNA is TGTGCCAGCAGGGTTCGGGCTTGGGAGGGGAGGAGCGGGGAGCTGTTTTTT.

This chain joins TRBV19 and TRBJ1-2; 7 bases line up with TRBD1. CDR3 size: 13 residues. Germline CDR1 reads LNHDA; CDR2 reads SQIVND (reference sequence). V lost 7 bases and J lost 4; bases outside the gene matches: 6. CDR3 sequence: CASTRDRTYGYTF. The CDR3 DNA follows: TGTGCCAGTACCAGGGACAGAACCTATGGCTACACCTTC. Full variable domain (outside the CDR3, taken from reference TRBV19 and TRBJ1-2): DGGITQSPKYLFRKEGQNVTLSCEQNLNHDAMYWYRQDPGQGLRLIYYSQIVNDFQKGDIAEGYSVSREKKESFPLTVTSAQKNPTAFYLCASTRDRTYGYTFGSGTRLTVV.

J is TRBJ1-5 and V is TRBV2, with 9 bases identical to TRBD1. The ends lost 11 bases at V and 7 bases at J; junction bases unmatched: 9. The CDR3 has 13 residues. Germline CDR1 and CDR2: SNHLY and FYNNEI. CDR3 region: CASTGGEGQPQHF. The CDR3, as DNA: TGTGCCTCTACAGGGGGCGAGGGACAGCCCCAGCATTTT.

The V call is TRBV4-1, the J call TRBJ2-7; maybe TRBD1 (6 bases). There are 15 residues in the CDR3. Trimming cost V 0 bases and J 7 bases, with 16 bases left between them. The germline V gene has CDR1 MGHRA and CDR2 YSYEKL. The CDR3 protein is CASSQDQDSSWEQYF. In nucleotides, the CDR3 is TGCGCCAGCAGCCAAGACCAGGACAGTTCGTGGGAGCAGTACTTC.

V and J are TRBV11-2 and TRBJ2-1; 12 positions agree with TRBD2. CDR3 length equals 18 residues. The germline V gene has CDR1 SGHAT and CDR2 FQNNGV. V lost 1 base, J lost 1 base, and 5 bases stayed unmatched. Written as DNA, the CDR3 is TGTGCCAGCAGCTTAGGCCGACTAGCGGGGGTGTCCTACAATGAGCAGTTCTTC. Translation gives CASSLGRLAGVSYNEQFF. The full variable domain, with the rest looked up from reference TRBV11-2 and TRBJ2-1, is EAGVAQSPRYKIIEKRQSVAFWCNPISGHATLYWYQQILGQGPKLLIQFQNNGVVDDSQLPKDRFSAERLKGVDSTLKIQPAKLEDSAVYLCASSLGRLAGVSYNEQFFGPGTRLTVL.

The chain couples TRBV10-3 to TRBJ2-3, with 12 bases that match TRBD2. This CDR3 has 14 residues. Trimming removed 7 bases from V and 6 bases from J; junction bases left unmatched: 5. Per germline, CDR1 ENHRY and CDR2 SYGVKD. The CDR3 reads CAITRTSGVDTQYF. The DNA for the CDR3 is TGTGCCATCACAAGGACTAGCGGGGTGGATACGCAGTATTTT.

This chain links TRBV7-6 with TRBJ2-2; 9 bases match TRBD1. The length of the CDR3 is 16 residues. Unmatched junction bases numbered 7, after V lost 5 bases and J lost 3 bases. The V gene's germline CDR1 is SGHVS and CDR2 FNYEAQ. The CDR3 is CASSPRRQGDTGELFF. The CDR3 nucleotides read TGTGCCAGCAGCCCCCGGCGACAGGGGGACACCGGGGAGCTGTTTTTT.

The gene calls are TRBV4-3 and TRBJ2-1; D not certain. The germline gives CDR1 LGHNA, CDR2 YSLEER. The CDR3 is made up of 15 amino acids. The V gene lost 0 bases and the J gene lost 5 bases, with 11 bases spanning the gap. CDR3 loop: CASSQEFNTHNEQFF. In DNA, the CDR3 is TGCGCCAGCAGCCAAGAGTTCAACACCCACAATGAGCAGTTCTTC.

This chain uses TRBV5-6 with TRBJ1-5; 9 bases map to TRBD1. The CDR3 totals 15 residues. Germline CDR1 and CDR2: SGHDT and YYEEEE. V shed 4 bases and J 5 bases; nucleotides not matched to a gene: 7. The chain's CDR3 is CASSPDRGTHQPQHF. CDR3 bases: TGTGCCAGCAGCCCTGACAGGGGGACCCATCAGCCCCAGCATTTT.